This entry features one T cell receptor (beta chain) sequence. This entry is derived from a study of blood T cell repertoires in COVID-19. On the study more broadly: In each case, the material was cDNA or gDNA derived from T cells, B-cell-depleted T cells, or PBMCs.

Clones were read by immunoSEQ multiplex PCR, and TCRdb kept only the in-frame ones, dropping some. This repertoire shows around 210,000 clones, less than 90% found once; its top ten account for 0.7% to 0.8%. V gave up 1 base and J gave up 2 bases; unmatched junction bases: 2. Germline V gene sequence: CDR1 SGHRS, CDR2 YFSETQ. There are 15 residues in the CDR3. The chain is built from TRBV5-1 and TRBJ2-1, with 8 bases lining up with TRBD1. The TCR was taken from a woman in her seventies with acute or convalescent COVID-19. Sequenced material: peripheral blood. The CDR3 nucleotides are TGCGCCAGCAGCTTGCGCAGGGGGCCCTACAATGAGCAGTTCTTC. As protein: CASSLRRGPYNEQFF.